This T cell receptor beta chain was retrieved from a study of vaccination effects on CD4 cells after COVID-19. As for the study in general: Specimens were obtained from a couple of convalescent patients 16 days and one week prior to vaccination.

V was cut by 5 bases and J by 3 bases, with 14 bases left in between. The germline gives CDR1 MNHEY, CDR2 SVGAGI. This CDR3 comprises 14 residues. With the ViraFEST assay, the study expanded antigen-specific CD4+ T cells using viral peptide pools, then sequenced them. Upon completion of roughly ten days in culture, CD4+ T cells were isolated. SARS-CoV-2 infection was confirmed by PCR in the person between March and December 2020. A few million PBMC were seeded per well and grown in the presence of about 9 IU/ml IL-2 and about 10 ug/ml peptides. A half-medium replacement with IL-2 medium was carried out on days 3 and 7. Study-wide points: Clones arising from infection and from vaccination showed marked clonal contraction late after vaccination.

As regards this clone: Its matching antigen is unknown.

Here immunoSEQ multiplex PCR was the method, and the copy in TCRdb shows in-frame clones only, minus some. The data hold about 34,000 clones, with approximately 70% observed a single time. This specimen was CD4+ T cells from PBMCs cultured with a peptide pool, taken before COVID-19 vaccination. The chain joins TRBV6-5 to TRBJ2-7, with D uncertain. This receptor was identified in a human donor who had a prior SARS-CoV-2 infection. CDR3 coding DNA: TGTGCCAGCAGTCCTCGACGGGTTGTCTACGAGCAGTACTTC. It codes for CASSPRRVVYEQYF.